This T cell receptor beta chain was retrieved from a study of vaccination and CD4 T cells after COVID-19. Across the study: Testing by nasal swab PCR showed convalescent patients to be SARS-CoV-2 positive; about 10 were mild and one was severe. Stimulation of cells relied on overlapping spike peptides derived from SARS-CoV-2, HCoV-NL63, HCoV-OC43 and HCoV-229E.

As for treatment: roughly 10-day PBMC culture with coronavirus spike peptide pools or control peptides (ViraFEST assay). The Oncomine TCR Beta short-read assay sequenced DNA from cultured CD4+ T cells. TCRdb analysed the PCR reads with MiXCR anew, one entry per CDR3 protein. This table holds 15,000 to 20,000 distinct CDR3 sequences, roughly two fifths found once. As for this clonotype: What it binds is unknown.

The CDR3 runs 14 residues. Germline V gene sequence: CDR1 DFQATT, CDR2 SNEGSKA (reference sequence). After removal of 6 bases from V and 2 bases from J, the junction contained 3 bases not matched to a gene. V is TRBV20-1 and J is TRBJ1-6; the match to TRBD1 covers 8 bases. This receptor was taken from a human donor who had recovered from COVID-19. The sequenced sample consisted of CD4+ T cells from blood, cultured in vitro. Here the CDR3 reads CSAPDRAYNSPLHF. The CDR3 region has the DNA TGCAGTGCCCCGGACAGGGCCTATAATTCACCCCTCCACTTT.